Below are 22 T cell receptor beta chains sequenced from a single sample in a study of cytomegalovirus exposure and HLA in healthy donors. Vbeta (60) and Jbeta (13) primers were used in the PCR. The data were produced by immunoSEQ multiplex PCR, yet TCRdb's version contains in-frame clones alone and is incomplete. The sample yields more than 150,000 clones, 80% to 90% seen once. Source material: PBMCs. These receptor sequences come from a girl aged 2 to 9 in good health and CMV-seropositive.

This rearrangement joins TRBV30 to TRBJ1-3, with D hard to call. This CDR3 is 15 amino acids long. Trimming shortened V by 0 bases and J by 2 bases, and 11 bases separated the two germline ends. Germline V CDR1 and CDR2: GTSNPN, SVGIG (reference sequence). The CDR3 region is CAWSVRMGPGNTIYF. The DNA of the CDR3 is TGTGCCTGGAGTGTCCGTATGGGCCCTGGAAACACCATATATTTT.

The chain couples TRBV28 to TRBJ1-5; 9 bases map to TRBD1. Germline V CDR1 and CDR2: MDHEN, SYDVKM. The CDR3 is 16 residues long. V dropped 5 bases and J dropped 3; count of bases not matched to a gene: 8. The chain's CDR3 is CASSETGQGNNQPQHF. The CDR3 bases are TGTGCCAGCAGTGAAACGGGACAGGGAAACAATCAGCCCCAGCATTTT.

The rearrangement uses TRBV11-2 and TRBJ2-7; 7 nucleotides line up with TRBD2. J gave up 10 bases and V 0 bases, and 6 bases lay outside the gene matches. This CDR3 is 13 amino acids long. Germline loops: CDR1 SGHAT, CDR2 FQNNGV. For the CDR3, the DNA is TGTGCCAGCAGCTTAGAACTTGGGGGGGTACAGTACTTC. It translates to CASSLELGGVQYF.

This clone has just one count. The gene calls are TRBV9 and TRBJ2-2; TRBD1 aligns across 7 bases. V was clipped by 4 bases and J by 5 bases; unmatched bases: 11. This CDR3 is built from 16 residues. Germline V lookup: CDR1 SGDLS, CDR2 YYNGEE. CDR3 coding DNA: TGTGCCAGCAGCCACAAGGGGGCGGAAGATACCGGGGAGCTGTTTTTT. Its translation: CASSHKGAEDTGELFF. The variable domain in full, completed from reference TRBV9 and TRBJ2-2, reads DSGVTQTPKHLITATGQRVTLRCSPRSGDLSVYWYQQSLDQGLQFLIQYYNGEERAKGNILERFSAQQFPDLHSELNLSSLELGDSALYFCASSHKGAEDTGELFFGEGSRLTVL.

The DNA of the CDR3 is TGCGCCAGCAGTGAGACTAGCGGGACGACAGATACGCAGTATTTT. The encoded protein is CASSETSGTTDTQYF. The J gene is TRBJ2-3, the V gene TRBV10-2; 10 bases agree with TRBD2. The V gene's germline CDR1 is WSHSY and CDR2 SAAADI. V dropped 2 bases and J dropped 3; count of bases not matched to a gene: 2. The CDR3 is 15 residues long.

The V call is TRBV2, the J call TRBJ1-6, with D uncertain. The germline gives CDR1 SNHLY, CDR2 FYNNEI. Deletions cut 5 bases from V and 6 bases from J, with 14 bases between. The CDR3 extends over 15 amino acids. The CDR3 region is CASSSRPRGNSPLHF. CDR3 bases: TGTGCCAGCAGTTCACGACCCCGCGGTAATTCACCCCTCCACTTT.

This sequence joins TRBV18 and TRBJ1-1; D ambiguous. Per the germline V gene, CDR1 is KGHSH and CDR2 is LQKENI. V dropped 3 bases and J dropped 0 bases, with 11 bases sitting between them. CDR3 size: 15 residues. CDR3 nucleotide sequence: TGTGCCAGCTCACCGTCACAGAACGTGAACACTGAAGCTTTCTTT. Its translation is CASSPSQNVNTEAFF.

This chain uses TRBV18 with TRBJ1-2, with 7 bases lining up with TRBD1. Germline CDR1 KGHSH, CDR2 LQKENI. The junction had 9 bases not matched to a gene; V was cut back by 6 bases and J by 8 bases. The CDR3 is 13 amino acids. The CDR3 protein is CASSDRQGDGYTF. For the CDR3, the DNA is TGTGCCAGCTCCGATCGGCAGGGGGACGGCTACACCTTC.

The V and J genes are TRBV2 and TRBJ2-4; 7 bases are shared with TRBD2. The CDR3 spans 16 residues. V was pared by 5 bases and J by 2 bases, with 9 bases of the junction left unmatched. In germline, CDR1 is SNHLY, CDR2 FYNNEI. CDR3 bases: TGTGCCAGCAGTCCAACTTGGACTAGATCCAAAAACATTCAGTACTTC. Translating gives CASSPTWTRSKNIQYF.

The V gene is TRBV19, the J gene TRBJ2-2; 8 bases line up with TRBD1. J was trimmed by 4 bases and V by 6 bases; bases with no gene match: 7. Germline V lookup: CDR1 LNHDA, CDR2 SQIVND (reference sequence). This CDR3 comprises 15 residues. CDR3 DNA sequence: TGTGCCAGTAGCTCCGGGACAGGTCGCACCGGGGAGCTGTTTTTT. Amino acids: CASSSGTGRTGELFF.

This sequence joins TRBV28 and TRBJ1-1; D possibly corresponds to TRBD1 (5 bases). CDR1 is MDHEN, CDR2 SYDVKM, per germline. This CDR3 has 14 residues. V lost 3 bases and J lost 5, with 13 bases in between. CDR3 sequence reads: CASSLQGLRTEAFF. The CDR3 DNA is TGTGCCAGCAGTTTGCAGGGTCTTCGGACTGAAGCTTTCTTT.

The chain couples TRBV18 to TRBJ2-3; D is undetermined. Germline V CDR1 and CDR2: KGHSH, LQKENI. CDR3 length equals 12 residues. V lost 6 bases, J lost 2 bases, and 6 bases lay in between. CDR3 region: CASSADTDTQYF. The CDR3 DNA reads as TGTGCCAGCTCGGCAGACACAGATACGCAGTATTTT.

The chain is built from TRBV19 and TRBJ1-3, with D tentatively TRBD1 (6 bases). V was shortened by 3 bases and J by 2 bases, with 11 bases between the two germline ends. Germline V lookup: CDR1 LNHDA, CDR2 SQIVND (reference sequence). This CDR3 has 15 amino acids. CDR3 protein: CASSIAAGAGNTIYF. For the CDR3, the DNA is TGTGCCAGTAGTATCGCGGCAGGGGCTGGAAACACCATATATTTT. Full variable domain (rest looked up from reference TRBV19 and TRBJ1-3): DGGITQSPKYLFRKEGQNVTLSCEQNLNHDAMYWYRQDPGQGLRLIYYSQIVNDFQKGDIAEGYSVSREKKESFPLTVTSAQKNPTAFYLCASSIAAGAGNTIYFGEGSWLTVV.

The genes are TRBV30 and TRBJ2-7, with TRBD1 identical over 8 bases. This CDR3 comprises 14 residues. J gave up 6 bases and V 4 bases, and 11 bases lay outside the gene matches. Germline loops: CDR1 GTSNPN, CDR2 SVGIG (reference sequence). The CDR3 reads CAWTQTTGVGEQYF. CDR3 DNA sequence: TGTGCCTGGACCCAAACGACAGGGGTCGGCGAGCAGTACTTC. Variable domain in full (rest from reference TRBV30 and TRBJ2-7): SQTIHQWPATLVQPVGSPLSLECTVEGTSNPNLYWYRQAAGRGLQLLFYSVGIGQISSEVPQNLSASRPQDRQFILSSKKLLLSDSGFYLCAWTQTTGVGEQYFGPGTRLTVT.

The V and J genes are TRBV28 and TRBJ2-7; 7 bases line up with TRBD1. Germline CDR1 is MDHEN and CDR2 is SYDVKM. V was clipped by 3 bases and J by 2 bases; unmatched bases: 7. This CDR3 is 15 amino acids long. The DNA of the CDR3 is TGTGCCAGCAGTTTCTGGCCAGGGGGACCCTACGAGCAGTACTTC. It codes for CASSFWPGGPYEQYF. The complete variable domain, with remaining parts taken from reference TRBV28 and TRBJ2-7, reads DVKVTQSSRYLVKRTGEKVFLECVQDMDHENMFWYRQDPGLGLRLIYFSYDVKMKEKGDIPEGYSVSREKKERFSLILESASTNQTSMYLCASSFWPGGPYEQYFGPGTRLTVT.

V usage is TRBV30 and J usage is TRBJ2-1; 13 bases agree with TRBD2. V lost 2 bases, J lost 5 bases, and 6 bases stayed unmatched. The germline CDR1 and CDR2 sequences are GTSNPN and SVGIG (reference sequence). This CDR3 comprises 16 residues. CDR3: CAWSTGLAGDNNEQFF. In nucleotides, the CDR3 is TGTGCCTGGAGTACCGGACTAGCGGGGGACAACAATGAGCAGTTCTTC.

The chain recombines TRBV29-1 with TRBJ1-1; tentatively, D is TRBD1 (5 bases). Germline V lookup: CDR1 SQVTM, CDR2 ANQGSEA. The CDR3 has 13 amino acids. V lost 7 bases and J 5 bases, leaving 17 bases between the germline ends. Here the CDR3 reads CSAHRGGGTEAFF. The CDR3 region has the DNA TGCAGCGCCCATCGGGGGGGAGGGACTGAAGCTTTCTTT.

The chain is built from TRBV13 and TRBJ2-1; TRBD2 is a possible D gene (6 bases). This CDR3 comprises 15 residues. CDR1 PRHDT and CDR2 FYEKMQ come from the germline V gene (reference sequence). V lost 6 bases and J lost 9, with 21 bases in between. Here the CDR3 DNA reads TGTGCCAGCAGTTTTGGGGAGGTAGCGGTCGTTGAGCAGTTCTTC. Protein sequence: CASSFGEVAVVEQFF.

The CDR3 sequence is CASSTSGTSTDTQYF. In DNA, the CDR3 is TGTGCCAGCAGTACTAGCGGGACTAGCACAGATACGCAGTATTTT. The chain is built from TRBV27 and TRBJ2-3; 10 bases line up with TRBD2. V was pared by 5 bases and J by 0 bases, with 2 bases of the junction left unmatched. The V gene's germline CDR1 is MNHEY and CDR2 SMNVEV (reference sequence). The CDR3 contains 15 residues.

V is TRBV28 and J is TRBJ1-2; a possible D gene is TRBD1 (6 bases). The V end was cut by 6 bases, the J end by 3 bases, with 14 bases between. Germline V lookup: CDR1 MDHEN, CDR2 SYDVKM. The length of the CDR3 is 14 residues. CDR3 in DNA: TGTGCCAGCAGCCCCGGGAACAGGGACTATGGCTACACCTTC. Translating gives CASSPGNRDYGYTF.

The chain couples TRBV25-1 to TRBJ2-1, with a tentative D call TRBD2 (5 bases). The ends were cut back, 2 bases at V and 5 bases at J, with 19 bases in the middle. Germline CDR1 is MGHDK and CDR2 is SYGVNS. The CDR3 totals 17 residues. CDR3 amino acids: CASSEKKATGINNEQFF. As DNA, the CDR3 is TGTGCCAGCAGTGAAAAGAAGGCAACGGGAATCAACAATGAGCAGTTCTTC.

V usage is TRBV29-1 and J usage is TRBJ2-3, with D hard to call. Trimming removed 8 bases at V and 0 bases at J, with 15 bases between. In germline, CDR1 is SQVTM, CDR2 ANQGSEA. The CDR3 consists of 14 residues. This CDR3 reads CSPIVPASTDTQYF. The CDR3 coding sequence is TGCAGCCCTATCGTTCCTGCCAGCACAGATACGCAGTATTTT.